This T cell receptor beta chain originates from a study of T cell repertoires in cytomegalovirus infection. Looking at the study overall: Both recently identified HLA-C-restricted and well-studied HLA-B-restricted CMV epitopes were used in the study. From public TCR beta signatures came an indication of both CMV infection and matching HLA type. Study-wide results and caveats: The ex vivo response showed dominance by HLA-C-restricted CMV-specific TCR beta clonotypes. Adding up the frequency of public TCR beta families identified people who carried CMV plus the relevant HLA.

This clonotype has a handful of counts. Its antigen is not known. TCRdb used MiXCR to reprocess the reads, holding one entry per CDR3 protein. Found here are 95,000 to 150,000 distinct CDR3 sequences, around 30% of them singletons; the top ten hold roughly 50%. CDR1 is LGHNA, CDR2 YSLEER, per germline. V was clipped by 3 bases and J by 4 bases; unmatched bases: 3. This CDR3 contains 15 residues. This sequence was found in a human donor in good health (CMV status not recorded). Some clones in this sample may be carry-over from other donors' samples. Sample: CD8+ T cells from cultured PBMCs, taken from culture after CMV antigen stimulation. The chain has TRBV4-3 and TRBJ2-7, with 13 bases that match TRBD2. The CDR3 sequence: CASSQGTSGVYEQYF. The CDR3 nucleotides read TGCGCCAGCAGCCAGGGGACTAGCGGGGTGTACGAGCAGTACTTC.